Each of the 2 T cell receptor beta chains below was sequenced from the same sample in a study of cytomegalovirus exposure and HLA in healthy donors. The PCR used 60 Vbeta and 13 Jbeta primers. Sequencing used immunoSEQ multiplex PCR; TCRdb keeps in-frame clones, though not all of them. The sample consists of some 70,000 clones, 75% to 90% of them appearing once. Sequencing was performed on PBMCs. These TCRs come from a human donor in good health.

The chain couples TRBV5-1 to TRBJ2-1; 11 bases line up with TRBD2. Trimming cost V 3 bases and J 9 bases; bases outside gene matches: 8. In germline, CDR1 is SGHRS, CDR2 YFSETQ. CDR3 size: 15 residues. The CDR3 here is CASSSNSGGACEQFF. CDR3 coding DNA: TGCGCCAGCAGCTCTAATAGCGGGGGGGCCTGTGAGCAGTTCTTC.

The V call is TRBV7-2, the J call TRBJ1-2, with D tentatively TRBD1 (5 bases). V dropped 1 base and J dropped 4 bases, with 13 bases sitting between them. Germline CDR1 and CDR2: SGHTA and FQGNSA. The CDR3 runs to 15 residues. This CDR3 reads CASSLGPDTPYGYTF. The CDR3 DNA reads TGTGCCAGCAGCTTAGGACCGGACACCCCCTATGGCTACACCTTC.